This T cell receptor beta chain was profiled in a study of blood T cell repertoires in COVID-19. The data were produced by immunoSEQ multiplex PCR, yet TCRdb's version contains in-frame clones alone and is incomplete. The sample yields about 150,000 clones, approximately 80% seen once. Trimming removed 5 bases from V and 5 bases from J; junction bases left unmatched: 6. Per the germline V gene, CDR1 is MNHNY and CDR2 is SVGAGI (reference sequence). The CDR3 runs to 15 residues. The sequenced sample was peripheral blood. The rearrangement uses TRBV6-6 and TRBJ2-1; 10 bases are a match to TRBD1. This receptor was identified in a woman aged 80 or over with acute or convalescent COVID-19. CDR3 residues: CASSGGDRGNNEQFF. The CDR3 DNA is TGTGCCAGCAGTGGGGGGGACAGGGGAAACAATGAGCAGTTCTTC.